The 32 T cell receptor beta chains reported below all come from one sample, sequenced in a study of vaccination effects on CD4 cells after COVID-19. Measured with immunoSEQ multiplex PCR; TCRdb has only the in-frame clones, and not every one. The profile shows 25,000 to 30,000 clones, 80% of them singletons. Prior to sequencing, the ViraFEST assay stimulated PBMC with viral peptide pools, which expanded the antigen-specific CD4+ T cells. Isolating CD4+ T cells followed ten to eleven days of culture. Every participant took two doses of the BNT162b2 or mRNA-1273 vaccine. Their cognate antigens are unknown. This specimen consisted of CD4+ T cells from PBMCs cultured with SARS-CoV-2 spike peptides, obtained after COVID-19 vaccination. The receptors were sampled from a human donor who received a COVID-19 vaccine. Some clones in this sample may be carry-over from other donors' samples.

This chain uses TRBV6-5 with TRBJ2-2; D possibly corresponds to TRBD1 (6 bases). The CDR3 runs 16 residues. Germline V gene lookup returns CDR1 MNHEY and CDR2 SVGAGI. V was clipped by 2 bases and J by 0 bases, with 10 bases between them. The CDR3 coding sequence is TGTGCCAGCAGTTACGCGGCAGGGGCGAACACCGGGGAGCTGTTTTTT. This encodes CASSYAAGANTGELFF.

This chain uses TRBV9 with TRBJ2-7; D possibly corresponds to TRBD1 (6 bases). This CDR3 comprises 16 residues. The germline CDR1 and CDR2 sequences are SGDLS and YYNGEE. The V gene lost 1 base and the J gene lost 2 bases, with 16 bases spanning the gap. The chain's CDR3 is CASSVLNREGPYEQYV. The CDR3 DNA reads TGTGCCAGCAGCGTACTAAACAGGGAAGGGCCCTACGAGCAGTACGTC.

This clone appeared a single time. The J gene is TRBJ2-3, the V gene TRBV30; a weak D match, TRBD2 (6 bases). The germline V gene encodes CDR1 GTSNPN and CDR2 SVGIG (reference sequence). V lost 2 bases, J lost 1 base, and 10 bases lay in between. This CDR3 is built from 14 residues. The CDR3 nucleotides read TGTGCCTGGAGTTGGGGCGGGGGCACAGATACGCAGTATTTT. It encodes CAWSWGGGTDTQYF. The whole variable domain, filled in from reference TRBV30 and TRBJ2-3, reads SQTIHQWPATLVQPVGSPLSLECTVEGTSNPNLYWYRQAAGRGLQLLFYSVGIGQISSEVPQNLSASRPQDRQFILSSKKLLLSDSGFYLCAWSWGGGTDTQYFGPGTRLTVL.

This clone was picked up one time. The chain has TRBV5-1 and TRBJ2-5; 9 bases fit TRBD1. Germline V CDR1 and CDR2: SGHRS, YFSETQ. J gave up 10 bases and V 2 bases, and 6 bases lay outside the gene matches. This CDR3 contains 13 residues. CDR3 DNA: TGCGCCAGCAGCTTAGGGGGACAGGGAGGCCAGTACTTC. Protein sequence: CASSLGGQGGQYF. Supplemented by reference TRBV5-1 and TRBJ2-5, the full variable domain reads KAGVTQTPRYLIKTRGQQVTLSCSPISGHRSVSWYQQTPGQGLQFLFEYFSETQRNKGNFPGRFSGRQFSNSRSEMNVSTLELGDSALYLCASSLGGQGGQYFGPGTRLLVL.

The chain employs TRBV6-5 and TRBJ2-1; TRBD2 agrees at 10 bases. V was pared by 6 bases and J by 6 bases, with 8 bases of the junction left unmatched. This CDR3 has 15 residues. Germline V gene data show CDR1 as MNHEY and CDR2 as SVGAGI. DNA for the CDR3: TGTGCCAGCAGAAGGGGGTCTAGCGGGAGCAATGAGCAGTTCTTC. Translation: CASRRGSSGSNEQFF.

The J gene is TRBJ2-7, the V gene TRBV6-2 or TRBV6-3; D perhaps matches TRBD1 (6 bases). The CDR3 extends over 13 amino acids. V dropped 2 bases and J dropped 1 base, with 6 bases sitting between them. Germline CDR1 MNHEY, CDR2 SVGEGT. In nucleotides, the CDR3 is TGTGCCAGCAGTTACGGACAGTCCTACGAGCAGTACGTC. Its protein is CASSYGQSYEQYV.

V gene TRBV2 combines with J gene TRBJ2-5; D ambiguous. V gave up 6 bases and J gave up 5 bases, with 10 bases separating them. The CDR3 has 12 amino acids. From germline, CDR1 is SNHLY and CDR2 FYNNEI. The CDR3 coding sequence is TGTGCCAGCAGCACGGGTGTGGAGACCCAGTACTTC. As protein: CASSTGVETQYF.

The chain links TRBV6-5 to TRBJ2-5; D possibly corresponds to TRBD2 (6 bases). This CDR3 is 14 amino acids long. CDR1 is MNHEY, CDR2 SVGAGI, per germline. V was clipped by 4 bases and J by 5 bases, with 14 bases between them. For the CDR3, the DNA is TGTGCCAGCAGTTGGGGGACTGCGGGGGAGACCCAGTACTTC. Amino acid sequence: CASSWGTAGETQYF.

The genes are TRBV5-4 and TRBJ1-6; D is uncertain. The CDR3 consists of 15 residues. The V gene lost 0 bases and the J gene lost 0 bases, with 4 bases spanning the gap. CDR1 and CDR2 from the germline V gene are SGHNT and YYREEE (reference sequence). The CDR3 reads CASSLETSYNSPLHF. Here the CDR3 DNA reads TGTGCCAGCAGCTTGGAAACCTCCTATAATTCACCCCTCCACTTT.

The V call is TRBV18, the J call TRBJ1-1, with 9 bases fitting TRBD1. Trimming removed 3 bases from V and 5 bases from J; junction bases left unmatched: 7. Germline assignment: CDR1 KGHSH and CDR2 LQKENI. The CDR3 contains 15 residues. CDR3 bases: TGTGCCAGCTCACCGGGACAGGGACTAGGGACTGAAGCTTTCTTT. This translates into CASSPGQGLGTEAFF.

In DNA form, the CDR3 reads TGTGCCAGCAGTTACCCCAGACACTTCCGAATCTCTGGGGCCAACGTCCTGACTTTC. Protein: CASSYPRHFRISGANVLTF. V is TRBV6-2 or TRBV6-3 and J is TRBJ2-6, with D hard to call. CDR1 and CDR2 (germline): MNHEY, SVGEGT. The CDR3 covers 19 residues. Trimming pared 2 bases from V and 0 bases from J, leaving 17 bases between.

The J gene is TRBJ1-4, the V gene TRBV18; D possibly corresponds to TRBD1 (6 bases). CDR3 length: 14 amino acids. The V gene's germline CDR1 is KGHSH and CDR2 LQKENI. Deletions cut 2 bases from V and 8 bases from J, with 12 bases between. As DNA, the CDR3 is TGTGCCAGCTCACCATCGGAGGGACAAGAAAAACTGTTTTTT. Protein: CASSPSEGQEKLFF.

CDR3 coding DNA: TGTGCCAGCAGTCCCGGGGGGGGGCCTATGAACACTGAAGCTTTCTTT. Translation: CASSPGGGPMNTEAFF. The chain links TRBV27 to TRBJ1-1; the D gene is possibly TRBD1 (6 bases). The CDR3 is 16 amino acids. Deletions cut 5 bases from V and 0 bases from J, with 16 bases between. From germline, CDR1 is MNHEY and CDR2 SMNVEV (reference sequence).

This clone showed up just once. The chain has TRBV2 and TRBJ1-1; D call uncertain. The germline V and J ends were trimmed by 6 bases and 4 bases, with 18 bases remaining between them. The CDR3 spans 15 residues. Germline loops: CDR1 SNHLY, CDR2 FYNNEI. The CDR3 coding sequence is TGTGCCAGCAGCCTACTTGACGGGAAAAGCACTGAAGCTTTCTTT. Amino acid sequence: CASSLLDGKSTEAFF.

V gene TRBV10-3 combines with J gene TRBJ2-7; maybe TRBD1 (5 bases). In germline, CDR1 is ENHRY, CDR2 SYGVKD. The CDR3 runs to 16 residues. V shed 3 bases and J shed 0 bases, with 15 bases lying between them. CDR3: CAISDPGAKSSYEQYV. DNA of the CDR3: TGTGCCATCAGTGACCCTGGGGCCAAGAGCTCCTACGAGCAGTACGTC.

This chain connects TRBV5-1 to TRBJ1-2; TRBD1 agrees at 8 bases. Germline V lookup: CDR1 SGHRS, CDR2 YFSETQ. V dropped 4 bases and J dropped 6; count of bases not matched to a gene: 5. CDR3 length: 13 residues. CDR3 sequence (DNA): TGCGCCAGCAGCGACGGACAGGGACATGGCTACACCTTC. Translation gives CASSDGQGHGYTF.

The table lists this clone with a few counts. The V and J genes are TRBV12-3 or TRBV12-4 and TRBJ1-1; TRBD1 agrees at 7 bases. V trimming: 8 bases; J trimming: 5 bases; junction bases outside the gene matches: 8. CDR3 length: 13 amino acids. CDR3 loop: CASDREGRTEAFF. The CDR3 DNA reads as TGTGCCAGCGACAGGGAGGGGAGAACTGAAGCTTTCTTT.

The chain links TRBV19 to TRBJ1-6; TRBD1 aligns across 12 bases. V lost 4 bases and J lost 10; bases outside the gene matches: 5. CDR1 and CDR2 (germline): LNHDA, SQIVND (reference sequence). The CDR3 totals 15 residues. The CDR3 spells CASSRGQGAISPLHF. The CDR3 DNA reads as TGTGCCAGTAGTAGGGGACAGGGGGCTATATCACCCCTCCACTTT.

The chain carries TRBV5-1 and TRBJ1-2; a weak D match, TRBD1 (5 bases). Germline assignment: CDR1 SGHRS and CDR2 YFSETQ. V lost 1 base to trimming and J lost 5 bases, with 15 bases between them. CDR3 size: 15 residues. In DNA form, the CDR3 reads TGCGCCAGCAGCTTGAATCGGGGGACTGGATATGGCTACACCTTC. It yields the protein CASSLNRGTGYGYTF.

This clone ranks as medium-sized. The CDR3 protein is CASTPLSPNTEAFF. CDR3 nucleotide sequence: TGTGCCAGCACCCCGTTAAGCCCGAACACTGAAGCTTTCTTT. The chain recombines TRBV7-2 with TRBJ1-1; no clear D gene. This CDR3 region has 14 residues. From germline, CDR1 is SGHTA and CDR2 FQGNSA. Deletions cut 7 bases from V and 1 base from J, with 13 bases between.

The chain carries TRBV7-2 and TRBJ1-6; 9 bases fit TRBD1. The CDR3 is 18 residues long. The germline V gene has CDR1 SGHTA and CDR2 FQGNSA. V trimming: 5 bases; J trimming: 4 bases; junction bases outside the gene matches: 12. The CDR3, as DNA: TGTGCCAGCAGCATGGGACAGGGCGGCGGTACATATAATTCACCCCTCCACTTT. Translating it yields CASSMGQGGGTYNSPLHF. Together with reference TRBV7-2 and TRBJ1-6, the CDR3 gives the full variable domain: GAGVSQSPSNKVTEKGKDVELRCDPISGHTALYWYRQSLGQGLEFLIYFQGNSAPDKSGLPSDRFSAERTGGSVSTLTIQRTQQEDSAVYLCASSMGQGGGTYNSPLHFGNGTRLTVT.

The chain employs TRBV30 and TRBJ2-7; 9 bases fit TRBD2. Germline CDR1 is GTSNPN and CDR2 is SVGIG (reference sequence). The V gene end was trimmed by 3 bases and the J gene end by 7 bases; junction bases not matched to a gene: 16. The CDR3 is 16 amino acids. Here the CDR3 reads CAWSPGFASGVGEQYV. CDR3 nucleotides: TGTGCCTGGAGCCCCGGGTTCGCTAGCGGGGTGGGGGAGCAGTACGTC.

This clone showed up just once. The chain combines TRBV10-3 with TRBJ2-1; 9 bases are a match to TRBD2. CDR1 is ENHRY, CDR2 SYGVKD, per germline. The CDR3 covers 13 residues. J was trimmed by 6 bases and V by 5 bases; bases with no gene match: 2. The CDR3 sequence: CAISSGGFNEQFF. The CDR3 DNA follows: TGTGCCATCAGTAGCGGGGGGTTCAATGAGCAGTTCTTC.

The rearrangement joins TRBV5-1 to TRBJ2-3, with 11 bases identical to TRBD2. Per germline, CDR1 SGHRS and CDR2 YFSETQ. The CDR3 has 16 residues. Unmatched junction bases numbered 5, after V lost 3 bases and J lost 2 bases. The CDR3 sequence: CASSSSGGSNTDTQYF. The CDR3 DNA reads TGCGCCAGCAGCTCTAGCGGGGGGTCCAACACAGATACGCAGTATTTT.

This rearrangement joins TRBV24-1 to TRBJ2-5; either TRBD1 or TRBD2 may fit D (5 bases each). Germline V lookup: CDR1 KGHDR, CDR2 SFDVKD. The germline V and J ends were trimmed by 7 bases and 1 base, with 9 bases remaining between them. The CDR3 spans 13 residues. The CDR3 bases are TGTGCCACCAGGTCTGGGGGCCAAGAGACCCAGTACTTC. It encodes CATRSGGQETQYF.

CDR3 sequence reads: CASSYSRQRNTEAFF. In DNA, the CDR3 is TGTGCCAGCAGTTACTCGAGACAGCGGAACACTGAAGCTTTCTTT. J is TRBJ1-1 and V is TRBV6-5; a weak D match, TRBD1 (5 bases). CDR3 length: 15 residues. Germline-derived CDR1 and CDR2 are MNHEY and SVGAGI. The V gene lost 0 bases and the J gene lost 1 base, with 9 bases spanning the gap.

This clone turned up a few times. The chain is built from TRBV2 and TRBJ2-7; weak D call: TRBD2 (5 bases). The CDR3 is 13 residues long. The germline CDR1 and CDR2 sequences are SNHLY and FYNNEI. Trimming took 4 bases from V and 5 from J, leaving 12 bases between them. DNA of the CDR3: TGTGCCAGCAGTGTCCTGGGGAGCCACGAGCAGTACGTC. Its translation is CASSVLGSHEQYV.

V and J are TRBV10-3 and TRBJ1-6; 8 nucleotides agree with TRBD1. The CDR3 runs 12 residues. V dropped 6 bases and J dropped 10; count of bases not matched to a gene: 2. Germline CDR1 is ENHRY and CDR2 is SYGVKD. CDR3 in amino acids: CAIRGQESPLHF. CDR3 DNA: TGTGCCATCAGGGGACAGGAATCACCCCTCCACTTT.

The chain combines TRBV4-3 with TRBJ1-5, with no clear D. Looked up from germline, CDR1 is LGHNA and CDR2 is YSLEER. The V end was cut by 0 bases, the J end by 1 base, with 7 bases between. CDR3 length equals 15 residues. The CDR3 nucleotides are TGCGCCAGCAGCCAAGATCGCTGGAGCAATCAGCCCCAGCATTTT. This translates into CASSQDRWSNQPQHF.

The V gene is TRBV5-1, the J gene TRBJ2-7; D gene ambiguous. The V gene lost 0 bases and the J gene lost 2 bases, with 9 bases spanning the gap. Germline V gene sequence: CDR1 SGHRS, CDR2 YFSETQ. The CDR3 has 14 amino acids. The DNA for the CDR3 is TGCGCCAGCAGCTTGGACGGACCGCCCTACGAGCAGTACGTC. Its translation is CASSLDGPPYEQYV.

This clone was seen only a few times. J is TRBJ1-1 and V is TRBV6-5, with D possibly being TRBD1 (6 bases). Between the trimmed V and J ends, which lost 2 bases and 6 bases, there was a span of 13 bases. CDR3 size: 14 residues. Germline lookup yields CDR1 MNHEY and CDR2 SVGAGI. CDR3 bases: TGTGCCAGCAGTTACGAGGGGGGACTCTCTGAAGCTTTCTTT. Protein sequence: CASSYEGGLSEAFF.

The J gene is TRBJ2-2, the V gene TRBV5-1; TRBD2 is a possible D gene (5 bases). The germline V gene encodes CDR1 SGHRS and CDR2 YFSETQ. The CDR3 is 14 amino acids. The V and J ends lost 4 bases and 1 base respectively, with 8 bases between them. The CDR3 nucleotides read TGCGCCAGCAGCAGTACTAGGAACACCGGGGAGCTGTTTTTT. It encodes CASSSTRNTGELFF.